The TCR beta chain under discussion was sequenced for a study of CD8 T cells in ankylosing spondylitis. Study findings and constraints: Reportedly, significant enrichment of disease-linked clones occurred in matched ankylosing spondylitis synovial fluid. Seemingly distinctive of ankylosing spondylitis blood was a TCR beta motif formed by eight highly homologous variants.

V lost 4 bases and J lost 2; bases outside the gene matches: 5. Germline CDR1 reads SGHNT; CDR2 reads YENEEA. The CDR3 consists of 15 residues. Each CDR3 protein gets one entry after TCRdb re-called the 5' RACE reads with MiXCR. The sample consists of roughly 150,000 distinct CDR3 sequences, around a third of them appearing once. Notes on this clonotype: The antigen is unknown.

Sequenced: synovial fluid, either unsorted or a sorted T cell fraction (not recorded which). The receptor's source is a male donor with ankylosing spondylitis. The rearrangement joins TRBV11-3 to TRBJ2-3; 8 nucleotides align to TRBD2. The DNA for the CDR3 is TGTGCCAGCAGCTCAGGGCGGGGGGACACAGATACGCAGTATTTT. Translation: CASSSGRGDTDTQYF. Together with reference TRBV11-3 and TRBJ2-3, the CDR3 gives the full variable domain: EAGVVQSPRYKIIEKKQPVAFWCNPISGHNTLYWYLQNLGQGPELLIRYENEEAVDDSQLPKDRFSAERLKGVDSTLKIQPAELGDSAVYLCASSSGRGDTDTQYFGPGTRLTVL.